Presented here are 15 T cell receptor beta chains from one specimen sequenced in a study of blood T cell repertoires in COVID-19. The protocol was immunoSEQ multiplex PCR, while the TCRdb copy is restricted to in-frame clones and leaves out a portion. This table holds around 160,000 clones, 81% found once. The sample taken for sequencing was peripheral blood. Receptors originate from a man in his 60s with active or convalescent COVID-19.

V is TRBV6-1 and J is TRBJ1-5, with 12 nucleotides matching TRBD1. Germline CDR1 reads MNHNS; CDR2 reads SASEGT. Losses at the gene ends were 3 bases for V and 7 bases for J; bases not matched to a gene: 7. The CDR3 has 16 amino acids. The CDR3 nucleotides are TGTGCCAGCAGTGAGAGGGGACAGGGGGCATTGCAGCCCCAGCATTTT. It yields the protein CASSERGQGALQPQHF.

V is TRBV18 and J is TRBJ1-1; a weak D match, TRBD1 (6 bases). There are 13 residues in the CDR3. Germline V lookup: CDR1 KGHSH, CDR2 LQKENI. Trimming stripped 6 bases from V and 1 base from J, with 9 bases between. The CDR3 DNA is TGTGCCAGCTCTCGGGACACGAACACTGAAGCTTTCTTT. It yields the protein CASSRDTNTEAFF.

This clone showed up just once. The V and J genes are TRBV28 and TRBJ1-1, with 10 bases fitting TRBD1. The CDR3 is 15 residues long. V shed 5 bases and J 11 bases; nucleotides not matched to a gene: 14. CDR1 MDHEN and CDR2 SYDVKM come from the germline V gene. CDR3 sequence (DNA): TGTGCCAGCAGTCTCGGGACAGGGGCACCGGGGCGTGCTTTCTTT. It is translated as CASSLGTGAPGRAFF.

The genes are TRBV14 and TRBJ1-6; 7 nucleotides match TRBD1. The germline CDR1 and CDR2 sequences are SGHDN and FVKESK. This CDR3 has 12 residues. The J segment lost 13 bases and the V segment lost 5 bases, leaving 5 bases of the junction unmatched. The DNA of the CDR3 is TGTGCCAGCAGCAAGACAGGGCCGCCCCTCCACTTT. Its translation is CASSKTGPPLHF.

This clone was counted only a few times. V and J are TRBV6-2 or TRBV6-3 and TRBJ2-2; 7 nucleotides align to TRBD1. V lost 2 bases and J lost 0; bases outside the gene matches: 0. The CDR3 has 15 amino acids. Germline-derived CDR1 and CDR2 are MNHEY and SVGEGT. The DNA of the CDR3 is TGTGCCAGCAGTTACCAGGGGGCGAACACCGGGGAGCTGTTTTTT. This gives the protein CASSYQGANTGELFF.

This chain joins TRBV27 and TRBJ1-6; the D gene is possibly TRBD1 (5 bases). Looked up from germline, CDR1 is MNHEY and CDR2 is SMNVEV (reference sequence). This CDR3 has 13 amino acids. V was cut by 2 bases and J by 10 bases, with 9 bases left in between. The CDR3 DNA reads TGTGCCAGCAGTTTAGGGGGGGACTCACCCCTCCACTTT. Translation gives CASSLGGDSPLHF.

This clone has just a few counts. The chain employs TRBV5-1 and TRBJ2-3; the match to TRBD2 covers 16 bases. Germline CDR1 and CDR2: SGHRS and YFSETQ. Trimming took 4 bases from V and 5 from J; bases not matched to a gene: 7. The length of the CDR3 is 17 residues. The DNA for the CDR3 is TGCGCCAGCAGCCGAGGGACTAGCGGGGGGGCCATAGATACGCAGTATTTT. Its protein is CASSRGTSGGAIDTQYF. The full variable domain, its missing parts supplied by reference TRBV5-1 and TRBJ2-3, is KAGVTQTPRYLIKTRGQQVTLSCSPISGHRSVSWYQQTPGQGLQFLFEYFSETQRNKGNFPGRFSGRQFSNSRSEMNVSTLELGDSALYLCASSRGTSGGAIDTQYFGPGTRLTVL.

The chain uses TRBV7-2 and TRBJ1-2, with D maybe TRBD1 (6 bases). The CDR3 loop spans 15 amino acids. CDR1 is SGHTA, CDR2 FQGNSA, per germline. Trimming took 6 bases from V and 0 from J, leaving 14 bases between them. Written as DNA, the CDR3 is TGTGCCAGCAGACCGGACAGCCTAGCTAACTATGGCTACACCTTC. This codes for CASRPDSLANYGYTF.

The genes are TRBV10-3 and TRBJ1-2; TRBD1 matches 9 bases. The germline V gene has CDR1 ENHRY and CDR2 SYGVKD. The CDR3 spans 17 residues. Unmatched junction bases numbered 6, after V lost 0 bases and J lost 1 base. The CDR3 spells CAISESKPGQGNYGYTF. In nucleotides, the CDR3 is TGTGCCATCAGTGAGTCCAAACCGGGACAGGGTAACTATGGCTACACCTTC.

This sequence joins TRBV6-5 and TRBJ2-1; 8 positions match TRBD1. CDR3 size: 15 residues. The V segment lost 0 bases and the J segment 6 bases; nucleotides outside the gene matches: 4. Germline V gives CDR1 MNHEY, CDR2 SVGAGI. The CDR3 sequence is CASSYSPGQVNEQFF. Here the CDR3 DNA reads TGTGCCAGCAGTTACTCGCCGGGACAGGTCAATGAGCAGTTCTTC.

This chain joins TRBV5-5 and TRBJ2-3, with 9 bases aligning to TRBD1. The CDR3 length is 17 residues. V shed 0 bases and J 2 bases; nucleotides not matched to a gene: 7. Germline CDR1 is SGHKS and CDR2 is YYEKEE (reference sequence). CDR3 region: CASSLGTGQGSTDTQYF. DNA of the CDR3: TGTGCCAGCAGCTTGGGTACGGGACAGGGTTCCACAGATACGCAGTATTTT.

This chain uses TRBV2 with TRBJ1-6; TRBD1 might be the D (5 bases). Germline lookup yields CDR1 SNHLY and CDR2 FYNNEI. The CDR3 contains 15 residues. V lost 6 bases to trimming and J lost 2 bases, with 11 bases between them. CDR3 DNA sequence: TGTGCCAGCAGCGGGGGAGGGGCCTATAATTCACCCCTCCACTTT. It codes for CASSGGGAYNSPLHF. The full variable domain, completed using reference TRBV2 and TRBJ1-6, is EPEVTQTPSHQVTQMGQEVILRCVPISNHLYFYWYRQILGQKVEFLVSFYNNEISEKSEIFDDQFSVERPDGSNFTLKIRSTKLEDSAMYFCASSGGGAYNSPLHFGNGTRLTVT.

The chain carries TRBV28 and TRBJ2-5; 10 bases match TRBD1. V trimming: 5 bases; J trimming: 5 bases; junction bases outside the gene matches: 11. The germline CDR1 and CDR2 sequences are MDHEN and SYDVKM. The CDR3 loop spans 16 amino acids. The CDR3 DNA reads as TGTGCCAGCAGTCCCCCCCCGACAGGGGGCGTGGAGACCCAGTACTTC. This gives the protein CASSPPPTGGVETQYF.

Ten or more counts support this clone. V and J are TRBV6-5 and TRBJ1-1; 8 positions match TRBD1. CDR1 is MNHEY, CDR2 SVGAGI, per germline. The CDR3 covers 13 residues. With V trimmed by 7 bases and J by 10 bases, 11 bases remained unmatched. CDR3 protein: CASKKTGAIGAFF. The CDR3 DNA reads TGTGCCAGCAAGAAGACAGGGGCGATAGGAGCTTTCTTT.

The chain has TRBV5-4 and TRBJ2-7; 9 bases fit TRBD1. CDR3 size: 14 residues. V lost 5 bases, J lost 0 bases, and 3 bases stayed unmatched. Germline V gene data show CDR1 as SGHNT and CDR2 as YYREEE (reference sequence). CDR3 sequence: CASSGQGNSYEQYF. Here the CDR3 DNA reads TGTGCCAGCAGTGGACAGGGGAACTCCTACGAGCAGTACTTC. Supplemented by reference TRBV5-4 and TRBJ2-7, the full variable domain reads ETGVTQSPTHLIKTRGQQVTLRCSSQSGHNTVSWYQQALGQGPQFIFQYYREEENGRGNFPPRFSGLQFPNYSSELNVNALELDDSALYLCASSGQGNSYEQYFGPGTRLTVT.